This T cell receptor (beta chain) was observed in a study of blood T cell repertoires in COVID-19. Source study methods: Cell counts per sample came from amplifying reference gene primers. Data came from immunoSEQ multiplex PCR; TCRdb stores just in-frame clones and leaves some out. Clonal size and the V and J genes are those of that table, whereas D and trimming came from the DNA. The sample shows 180,000 or so clones, around 80% of them seen only once. The CDR3 covers 14 residues. Germline values: CDR1 SEHNR, CDR2 FQNEAQ (reference sequence). J lost 4 bases, V lost 2 bases, and 3 bases had no gene match.

The sequencing input was peripheral blood. The rearrangement links TRBV7-9 to TRBJ1-1, with 8 bases lining up with TRBD1. This clonotype originated in a woman older than 75 with active or convalescent COVID-19. The CDR3 loop is CASSLTGGATEAFF. In DNA, the CDR3 is TGTGCCAGCAGCTTAACAGGGGGAGCCACTGAAGCTTTCTTT.